Listed here are 18 T cell receptor beta chains from one sample, sequenced in a study of T cell repertoires in cytomegalovirus infection. TCRdb passed the reads through MiXCR, listing each CDR3 protein once. Seen here are about 500,000 distinct CDR3 sequences, more than 30% observed once, and the top ten hold roughly a sixth. For these receptors, no antigen is known. The material was cultured PBMCs, obtained from culture after CMV antigen stimulation. The origin of the receptors is a human donor in good health (CMV status not recorded). Some clones in this sample may be carry-over from other donors' samples.

This chain connects TRBV6-1 to TRBJ1-6; no clear D gene. The length of the CDR3 is 13 residues. The V and J ends lost 1 base and 5 bases respectively, with 3 bases between them. Per the germline V gene, CDR1 is MNHNS and CDR2 is SASEGT. The CDR3 is CASSEVDNSPLHF. The CDR3 bases are TGTGCCAGCAGTGAAGTAGATAATTCACCCCTCCACTTT.

This chain connects TRBV24-1 to TRBJ1-4; D perhaps matches TRBD1 (6 bases). CDR3 length equals 13 residues. Trimming took off 10 bases at V and 3 bases at J, with 11 bases between the two ends. Germline V gene lookup returns CDR1 KGHDR and CDR2 SFDVKD. CDR3 region: CATADRSNEKLFF. As DNA, the CDR3 is TGTGCCACTGCGGACAGATCTAATGAAAAACTGTTTTTT.

In its sample, this clonotype was seen many times. The chain recombines TRBV28 with TRBJ2-7, with 8 bases matching TRBD1. J lost 4 bases, V lost 8 bases, and 10 bases had no gene match. The CDR3 extends over 14 amino acids. In germline, CDR1 is MDHEN, CDR2 SYDVKM. The DNA for the CDR3 is TGTGCCAGCGGGAATACAGGGGGAGGATACGAGCAGTACTTC. This translates into CASGNTGGGYEQYF. The variable domain in full, completed from reference TRBV28 and TRBJ2-7, reads DVKVTQSSRYLVKRTGEKVFLECVQDMDHENMFWYRQDPGLGLRLIYFSYDVKMKEKGDIPEGYSVSREKKERFSLILESASTNQTSMYLCASGNTGGGYEQYFGPGTRLTVT.

The chain links TRBV2 to TRBJ2-7; TRBD2 might be the D (6 bases). V was shortened by 4 bases and J by 11 bases, with 18 bases between the two germline ends. The CDR3 loop spans 13 amino acids. Per the germline V gene, CDR1 is SNHLY and CDR2 is FYNNEI. CDR3 nucleotides: TGTGCCAGCAGTGCCCAGCGGGCGCAAGTGGAGTACTTC. It specifies CASSAQRAQVEYF.

The CDR3: CASSHGNGKGGYTF. DNA of the CDR3: TGTGCCAGCAGTCACGGAAATGGGAAGGGTGGCTACACCTTC. The gene calls are TRBV6-5 and TRBJ1-2; unclear D gene. From germline, CDR1 is MNHEY and CDR2 SVGAGI. V lost 5 bases and J 7 bases, leaving 17 bases between the germline ends. The CDR3 consists of 14 residues.

This rearrangement joins TRBV7-8 to TRBJ1-4; 7 nucleotides match TRBD1. CDR1 and CDR2 from the germline V gene are SGHVS and FQNEAQ. Germline trimming cut 1 base from V and 3 bases from J; bases unmatched to any gene: 5. This CDR3 spans 16 amino acids. This chain's CDR3 is CASSLVRDRPNEKLFF. CDR3 DNA: TGTGCCAGCAGCTTAGTTCGGGACAGACCTAATGAAAAACTGTTTTTT.

This clonotype was counted at least ten times. One end of the junction varies from germline; a read error may be responsible. The rearrangement links TRBV7-7 to TRBJ2-1; D unresolved. Germline CDR1 and CDR2: SSHAT and FNYEAQ (reference sequence). The CDR3 contains 15 residues. The CDR3 region has the DNA TGTGCTAGCAGCCCATATCCCCGCTCAGGCAATGAGCAGTTCTTC. Amino acids: CASSPYPRSGNEQFF.

This clonotype was counted between two and nine times. V and J are TRBV7-2 and TRBJ2-5; 8 bases agree with TRBD2. Germline V gene data show CDR1 as SGHTA and CDR2 as FQGNSA. Germline trimming cut 5 bases from V and 5 bases from J; bases unmatched to any gene: 10. The length of the CDR3 is 15 residues. This chain's CDR3 is CASSPPGLGKETQYF. The CDR3 DNA reads TGTGCCAGCAGCCCCCCGGGACTAGGGAAGGAGACCCAGTACTTC.

A few counts support this clonotype. The genes are TRBV12-3 or TRBV12-4 and TRBJ2-3, with 7 nucleotides matching TRBD2. The CDR3 spans 13 residues. Trimming cost V 7 bases and J 4 bases; bases outside gene matches: 5. CDR3 loop: CASTPGRADTQYF. CDR3 DNA sequence: TGTGCCAGCACCCCTGGGAGGGCAGATACGCAGTATTTT.

The chain carries TRBV18 and TRBJ1-2; no definite D call. The CDR3 runs to 14 residues. V lost 2 bases and J 6 bases, leaving 13 bases between the germline ends. Germline V gene lookup returns CDR1 KGHSH and CDR2 LQKENI. CDR3 protein: CASSPVRTSDGYTF. CDR3 nucleotide sequence: TGTGCCAGCTCACCAGTGCGGACCTCCGATGGCTACACCTTC.

This clonotype turned up a few times. The rearrangement uses TRBV27 and TRBJ2-1; D may correspond to TRBD1 or TRBD2 (5 bases each). V was shortened by 8 bases and J by 5 bases, with 13 bases between the two germline ends. Germline CDR1 and CDR2: MNHEY and SMNVEV (reference sequence). The CDR3 is made up of 13 amino acids. The CDR3 here is CASARGGHNEQFF. CDR3 DNA: TGTGCCAGCGCGAGGGGCGGCCACAATGAGCAGTTCTTC.

This clonotype was seen a few times. V is TRBV6-2 or TRBV6-3 and J is TRBJ2-2; D tentatively fits TRBD1 or TRBD2 (5 bases each). The CDR3 length is 13 residues. Germline CDR1 MNHEY, CDR2 SVGEGT. The V and J ends lost 2 bases and 7 bases respectively, with 8 bases between them. The CDR3 DNA reads TGTGCCAGCAGTTACGGGGGTGGCGGGGAGCTGTTTTTT. This sequence encodes CASSYGGGGELFF.

This chain links TRBV20-1 with TRBJ2-1; D is undetermined. This CDR3 comprises 15 residues. Germline-derived CDR1 and CDR2 are DFQATT and SNEGSKA (reference sequence). Trimming stripped 6 bases from V and 7 bases from J, with 22 bases between. CDR3 in amino acids: CSAQSAAKPTNEQFF. CDR3 DNA sequence: TGCAGTGCCCAATCCGCAGCGAAGCCTACAAATGAGCAGTTCTTC.

This rearrangement joins TRBV24-1 to TRBJ1-1; 10 bases map to TRBD1. CDR1 is KGHDR, CDR2 SFDVKD, per germline. J was trimmed by 4 bases and V by 5 bases; bases with no gene match: 9. CDR3 length: 16 amino acids. The CDR3 region is CATSAPDRGKGTEAFF. The CDR3 DNA sequence: TGTGCCACCAGTGCCCCGGACAGGGGGAAAGGCACTGAAGCTTTCTTT.

This clonotype was found a few times. The chain recombines TRBV29-1 with TRBJ2-3; tentatively, D is TRBD2 (5 bases). V was shortened by 5 bases and J by 5 bases, with 11 bases between the two germline ends. The CDR3 contains 12 residues. CDR1 is SQVTM, CDR2 ANQGSEA, per germline. The CDR3 DNA reads TGCAGCGTTACCGGGAAGGGAGATACGCAGTATTTT. Its protein is CSVTGKGDTQYF.

The table lists this clonotype with a few counts. The V call is TRBV12-5, the J call TRBJ2-2, with a possible D match to TRBD1 (6 bases). Per germline, CDR1 LGHNT and CDR2 FRNRAP. CDR3 length: 13 residues. The ends were cut back, 5 bases at V and 7 bases at J, with 11 bases in the middle. The CDR3 coding sequence is TGTGCTAGTGGTCAGGGGAAGGACGGGGAGCTGTTTTTT. It translates to CASGQGKDGELFF.

This chain links TRBV7-9 with TRBJ2-1; TRBD2 aligns across 11 bases. From germline, CDR1 is SEHNR and CDR2 FQNEAQ (reference sequence). There are 15 residues in the CDR3. The junction had 9 bases not matched to a gene; V was cut back by 4 bases and J by 10 bases. CDR3: CASSSLLAGGNEQFF. The CDR3 DNA follows: TGTGCCAGCAGCTCCCTATTAGCGGGAGGGAACGAGCAGTTCTTC.

The chain employs TRBV18 and TRBJ1-6, with D perhaps matching TRBD1 (5 bases). The CDR3 is 14 amino acids. The germline V and J ends were trimmed by 0 bases and 10 bases, with 10 bases remaining between them. Per the germline V gene, CDR1 is KGHSH and CDR2 is LQKENI. CDR3 in amino acids: CASSPPPGDSPLHF. The DNA of the CDR3 is TGTGCCAGCTCACCACCTCCCGGGGACTCACCCCTCCACTTT.